The 5 T cell receptor beta chains reported below all come from one sample, sequenced in a study of blood T cell repertoires in COVID-19. Repertoires were generated with immunoSEQ multiplex PCR, while TCRdb's copy carries only in-frame clones and drops some. This table holds about 220,000 clones, 80% to 85% found once. The specimen was peripheral blood. These TCRs come from a woman in her 30s who had recovered from COVID-19.

This clone came up once. The chain is built from TRBV3-1 (or the pseudogene TRBV3-2) and TRBJ1-5; D unclear. Germline CDR1 reads LGHDT; CDR2 reads YNNKEL (reference sequence). V was pared by 2 bases and J by 4 bases, with 6 bases between. There are 13 residues in the CDR3. The CDR3 here is CASSQTGNQPQHF. In DNA form, the CDR3 reads TGTGCCAGCAGCCAAACGGGGAATCAGCCCCAGCATTTT.

This clone was picked up a small number of times. This chain uses TRBV6-5 with TRBJ2-7; 8 bases match TRBD2. This CDR3 has 15 amino acids. With V trimmed by 4 bases and J by 0 bases, 5 bases remained unmatched. The germline CDR1 and CDR2 sequences are MNHEY and SVGAGI. CDR3 protein: CASSSEREHSYEQYF. The CDR3 DNA reads as TGTGCCAGCAGTTCCGAGCGGGAGCACTCCTACGAGCAGTACTTC.

The J gene is TRBJ2-1, the V gene TRBV6-7, with 10 bases aligning to TRBD2. TRBV6-7 is flagged as an ORF with uncertain function. Trimming took 0 bases from V and 0 from J; bases not matched to a gene: 8. CDR3 length equals 19 residues. The DNA for the CDR3 is TGTGCCAGCAGTTACTCGACCAGCGGGAGGGGAAGCTCCTACAATGAGCAGTTCTTC. Translation gives CASSYSTSGRGSSYNEQFF.

The chain recombines TRBV28 with TRBJ1-5; a possible D gene is TRBD1 (5 bases). The germline CDR1 and CDR2 sequences are MDHEN and SYDVKM. Trimming removed 5 bases from V and 7 bases from J, with 24 bases in between. This CDR3 is built from 17 residues. CDR3 in amino acids: CASSTNRGPGGRQPQHF. CDR3 DNA sequence: TGTGCCAGCAGTACAAACCGGGGCCCGGGAGGTAGGCAGCCCCAGCATTTT.

The chain couples TRBV5-1 to TRBJ2-5; TRBD1 is a possible D gene (6 bases). The CDR3 loop spans 12 amino acids. CDR1 is SGHRS, CDR2 YFSETQ, per germline. V shed 7 bases and J shed 0 bases, with 7 bases lying between them. The CDR3 region is CASRTDQETQYF. CDR3 nucleotides: TGCGCCAGCCGGACAGACCAAGAGACCCAGTACTTC.